One TCR beta chain is described in this entry. The target antigen is unknown. Oncomine TCR Beta short-read sequencing was applied to DNA from cultured CD4+ T cells. TCRdb redid the calling of the PCR reads with MiXCR, one entry per CDR3 protein. The sample consists of roughly 17,000 distinct CDR3 sequences, about two fifths of them appearing once. The sample belongs to a study of vaccination and CD4 T cells after COVID-19. Study summary: Each participant underwent a two-dose regimen of either the BNT162b2 or the mRNA-1273 vaccine. Stimulation of the cells used overlapping spike peptide pools from SARS-CoV-2 and from the common cold coronaviruses HCoV-NL63, HCoV-OC43 and HCoV-229E.

Treatment: roughly 10-day PBMC culture with coronavirus spike peptide pools or control peptides (ViraFEST assay). There were positive PCR dates ranging from March to December 2020, all predating US Alpha, Beta and Delta variants. Study findings and constraints: Convalescent patients showed a median roughly 90% of reactive clones that were seen only post-vaccination.

Trimming removed 5 bases from V and 5 bases from J, with 16 bases in between. This CDR3 has 14 residues. This material consisted of CD4+ T cells from blood, cultured in vitro, taken after SARS-CoV-2 vaccination. The TCR was taken from a human donor who had recovered from COVID-19. This sequence joins TRBV12-3 or TRBV12-4 and TRBJ2-7; D is perhaps TRBD1 or TRBD2 (6 bases each). CDR3 residues: CASSPTGAQNEQYF. CDR3 bases: TGTGCCAGCAGTCCCACGGGGGCTCAAAACGAGCAGTACTTC.